This T cell receptor (beta chain) emerged from a study of blood T cell repertoires in COVID-19. This clone was seen only a few times. Authors' analysis steps: Estimates of nucleated cell counts were drawn from the amplification of reference gene primers. Profiled with immunoSEQ multiplex PCR; TCRdb holds only in-frame clones, not every one. Clonal size and the V and J genes are those of that table, whereas D and trimming came from the DNA. The sample has 100,000 or so clones; approximately 88% are singletons. V dropped 5 bases and J dropped 4; count of bases not matched to a gene: 8. Germline CDR1 reads GTSNPN; CDR2 reads SVGIG (reference sequence). The CDR3 sequence is 14 residues long.

V gene TRBV30 combines with J gene TRBJ1-5; 7 bases align to TRBD1. The source material was peripheral blood. The source of this sequence is a man in his 60s with acute or convalescent COVID-19. The CDR3 DNA sequence: TGTGCCTGGGGAGGGACAGTTAGAAATCAGCCCCAGCATTTT. Residues: CAWGGTVRNQPQHF.